This TCR beta chain is from a study of cytomegalovirus exposure and HLA in healthy donors. This CDR3 is built from 14 residues. V lost 7 bases and J lost 5; bases outside the gene matches: 9. CDR1 SEHNR and CDR2 FQNEAQ come from the germline V gene (reference sequence). Use of 60 Vbeta and 13 Jbeta primers characterized the PCR. Some clones are missing from TCRdb's copy, which holds only in-frame ones; the method was immunoSEQ multiplex PCR. This sample has some 97,000 clones; around 84% occur once, and the top ten carry more than 0.95%. Input material: PBMCs. The chain couples TRBV7-9 to TRBJ2-5; 8 bases agree with TRBD2. The clonotype comes from a young woman in good health and CMV-seronegative. The CDR3 bases are TGTGCCAGCAACCACGGGGGGGCCGGGGAGACCCAGTACTTC. The encoded protein is CASNHGGAGETQYF.